These 13 T cell receptor beta chains originate from one sample sequenced in a study of T cell repertoires in ileal Crohn's disease. TCRdb keeps only in-frame clones here, not all; method: immunoSEQ multiplex PCR. The profile shows roughly 14,000 clones, roughly 85% of them singletons. Material: ileal tissue. The receptors come from an adult with Crohn's disease.

Of note for this clone: At one boundary the junction diverges from the germline segment, which might be a read error. The chain recombines TRBV6-5 with TRBJ2-3, with a weak D call TRBD2 (6 bases). Germline-derived CDR1 and CDR2 are MNHEY and SVGAGI. The CDR3 totals 15 residues. For the CDR3, the DNA is TGTGCCAGCAGTTACTTAGGAACTAGCAAAGATACGCAGTATTTT. Its translation: CASSYLGTSKDTQYF.

This clone came up a few times. The V call is TRBV5-4, the J call TRBJ1-1, with a possible D match to TRBD1 (6 bases). The CDR3 totals 14 residues. Germline V gene data show CDR1 as SGHNT and CDR2 as YYREEE (reference sequence). Deletions cut 4 bases from V and 4 bases from J, with 14 bases between. In DNA form, the CDR3 reads TGTGCCAGCAGCATACCACAGGGAAGCACTGAAGCTTTCTTT. Translating it yields CASSIPQGSTEAFF.

The chain couples TRBV5-1 to TRBJ2-1, with 11 bases aligning to TRBD2. The V segment lost 5 bases and the J segment 5 bases; nucleotides outside the gene matches: 6. Germline CDR1 SGHRS, CDR2 YFSETQ. The CDR3 covers 15 residues. The DNA for the CDR3 is TGCGCCAGCAGACCGACTAGCGGGGTTAACAATGAGCAGTTCTTC. The encoded protein is CASRPTSGVNNEQFF.

The genes are TRBV1 and TRBJ2-7; the table's D call of TRBD2 was not tested on the DNA. TRBV1 is a pseudogene. This CDR3 comprises 13 residues. As DNA, the CDR3 is TGCACCAGCGAGAACTCCGGGGACTCGGAGCAGTACTTC. This sequence encodes CTSENSGDSEQYF.

The chain joins TRBV2 to TRBJ1-3, with TRBD1 matching over 9 bases. This CDR3 is 13 amino acids long. After removal of 4 bases from V and 7 bases from J, the junction contained 2 bases not matched to a gene. Germline V CDR1 and CDR2: SNHLY, FYNNEI. The CDR3, as DNA: TGTGCCAGCAGTGGACAGGGGGGGAACACCATATATTTT. This sequence encodes CASSGQGGNTIYF.

The chain has TRBV6-5 and TRBJ1-2; 8 positions agree with TRBD1. The germline V gene encodes CDR1 MNHEY and CDR2 SVGAGI. The CDR3 consists of 13 residues. V shed 3 bases, J shed 6 bases, and the junction held 3 bases outside the gene matches. This chain's CDR3 is CASSYDRGNGYTF. CDR3 DNA: TGTGCCAGCAGTTATGACAGGGGCAATGGCTACACCTTC.

V gene TRBV27 combines with J gene TRBJ2-7; no clear D. V lost 7 bases to trimming and J lost 3 bases, with 19 bases between them. This CDR3 spans 15 amino acids. CDR1 is MNHEY and CDR2 is SMNVEV in the germline V gene (reference sequence). CDR3 sequence (DNA): TGTGCCAGCAAGATGGGCAGCCGTGTTCTCTACGAGCAGTACTTC. Translated: CASKMGSRVLYEQYF.

This clone has just one count. The chain recombines TRBV5-1 with TRBJ2-5; 9 bases agree with TRBD1. After removal of 2 bases from V and 2 bases from J, the junction contained 7 bases not matched to a gene. CDR1 and CDR2 (germline): SGHRS, YFSETQ. The CDR3 runs to 16 residues. The CDR3 nucleotides are TGCGCCAGCAGCTTAGGCCGAGGGACAGGGCAAGAGACCCAGTACTTC. Encoded protein: CASSLGRGTGQETQYF. Filled out from reference TRBV5-1 and TRBJ2-5, the complete variable domain reads KAGVTQTPRYLIKTRGQQVTLSCSPISGHRSVSWYQQTPGQGLQFLFEYFSETQRNKGNFPGRFSGRQFSNSRSEMNVSTLELGDSALYLCASSLGRGTGQETQYFGPGTRLLVL.

This chain connects TRBV19 to TRBJ1-1; 8 bases are a match to TRBD1. The J segment lost 5 bases and the V segment lost 6 bases, leaving 14 bases of the junction unmatched. CDR3 length: 16 amino acids. Germline V CDR1 and CDR2: LNHDA, SQIVND (reference sequence). This CDR3 reads CASRPRTGSFGTEAFF. CDR3 bases: TGTGCCAGTAGGCCAAGGACAGGGAGTTTCGGGACTGAAGCTTTCTTT.

The chain has TRBV6-5 and TRBJ1-5; 7 nucleotides line up with TRBD1. Per the germline V gene, CDR1 is MNHEY and CDR2 is SVGAGI. Losses at the gene ends were 4 bases for V and 4 bases for J; bases not matched to a gene: 7. CDR3 length equals 15 residues. For the CDR3, the DNA is TGTGCCAGCAGTTGGGGCAGGGGGATAAATCAGCCCCAGCATTTT. This encodes CASSWGRGINQPQHF.

The rearrangement joins TRBV6-1 to TRBJ1-5, with 10 nucleotides matching TRBD1. Germline-derived CDR1 and CDR2 are MNHNS and SASEGT. V trimming: 6 bases; J trimming: 3 bases; junction bases outside the gene matches: 5. CDR3 length: 15 residues. The CDR3: CASSIGQGVNQPQHF. The CDR3 nucleotides read TGTGCCAGCAGCATTGGACAGGGGGTCAATCAGCCCCAGCATTTT.

Within the sample, this clone is medium-sized. The genes are TRBV12-5 and TRBJ2-1; a possible D gene is TRBD1 (6 bases). CDR1 and CDR2 from the germline V gene are LGHNT and FRNRAP. Trimming cost V 4 bases and J 5 bases, with 12 bases left between them. CDR3 length: 14 amino acids. CDR3 in DNA: TGTGCTAGTGGTTCGTTGGACAGCGACAATGAGCAGTTCTTC. Its translation: CASGSLDSDNEQFF.

The chain has TRBV4-1 and TRBJ2-7, with TRBD1 as a possible D gene (6 bases). Germline CDR1 and CDR2: MGHRA and YSYEKL. V lost 0 bases, J lost 3 bases, and 15 bases lay in between. The CDR3 totals 16 residues. The CDR3 protein is CASSQESGTRYYEQYF. The CDR3 DNA is TGCGCCAGCAGCCAAGAATCCGGGACAAGGTACTACGAGCAGTACTTC.